This entry lists 8 T cell receptor beta chains sequenced from one sample in a study of T-cell memory formation after mild COVID-19. From the 5' RACE reads, TCRdb called clonotypes with MiXCR, one entry per CDR3 protein. Of 45,000 to 55,000 distinct CDR3 sequences listed, roughly 9% are singletons. The specimen sequenced was PBMCs or a T cell subset sorted from them (not recorded which). These receptors were obtained from an adult woman who had mild COVID-19 (a few samples of this study predate the infection). Cell type and time point are not known.

Ten or more counts support this clonotype. J is TRBJ1-4 and V is TRBV3-1; possibly TRBD1 for D (5 bases). Between the trimmed V and J ends, which lost 4 bases and 5 bases, there was a span of 17 bases. The CDR3 has 16 residues. CDR1 LGHDT and CDR2 YNNKEL come from the germline V gene (reference sequence). The CDR3 spells CASSPQTTGRNEKLFF. The CDR3 DNA reads as TGTGCCAGCAGCCCGCAAACTACGGGGCGAAATGAAAAACTGTTTTTT.

The V gene is TRBV6-2 or TRBV6-3, the J gene TRBJ2-7; D not certain. The V end was cut by 6 bases, the J end by 2 bases, with 8 bases between. CDR1 and CDR2 (germline): MNHEY, SVGEGT. This CDR3 has 12 residues. The DNA of the CDR3 is TGTGCCAGCAGCGAGTTTACCTACGAGCAGTACTTC. This sequence encodes CASSEFTYEQYF.

This clonotype came up many times. The chain joins TRBV29-1 to TRBJ1-1, with D perhaps matching TRBD1 (6 bases). Germline assignment: CDR1 SQVTM and CDR2 ANQGSEA. The length of the CDR3 is 13 residues. The germline V and J ends were trimmed by 6 bases and 2 bases, with 13 bases remaining between them. CDR3 amino acids: CSVTPGANTEAFF. Written as DNA, the CDR3 is TGCAGCGTGACCCCGGGGGCCAACACTGAAGCTTTCTTT.

There are a few counts of this clonotype. V and J are TRBV2 and TRBJ2-7; tentative D call: TRBD1 (6 bases). Trimming took off 7 bases at V and 4 bases at J, with 11 bases between the two ends. Germline CDR1 is SNHLY and CDR2 is FYNNEI. This CDR3 is built from 12 residues. The CDR3 coding sequence is TGTGCCAGCAAATCAGGGGTGTACGAGCAGTACTTC. Translated, it gives CASKSGVYEQYF.

This clonotype was found many times. The rearrangement joins TRBV24-1 to TRBJ2-1; 12 bases align to TRBD2. Germline lookup yields CDR1 KGHDR and CDR2 SFDVKD. The length of the CDR3 is 16 residues. V shed 6 bases and J 7 bases; nucleotides not matched to a gene: 9. In DNA, the CDR3 is TGTGCCACCAGTCACAACCGACTAGCGGGAGTGAATGAGCAGTTCTTC. Translating it yields CATSHNRLAGVNEQFF.

This clonotype showed up many times. V is TRBV20-1 and J is TRBJ2-1; 11 positions agree with TRBD2. CDR1 and CDR2 (germline): DFQATT, SNEGSKA (reference sequence). This CDR3 has 14 amino acids. CDR3 residues: CSSSPGLAVGEQFF. The DNA for the CDR3 is TGCTCCTCCTCACCGGGACTAGCGGTCGGTGAGCAGTTCTTC.

This clonotype was counted many times. The chain employs TRBV7-6 and TRBJ2-1; 12 bases match TRBD2. Per germline, CDR1 SGHVS and CDR2 FNYEAQ. The CDR3 covers 15 residues. The V segment lost 5 bases and the J segment 7 bases; nucleotides outside the gene matches: 6. The chain's CDR3 is CASSDGLAGKNEQFF. In DNA form, the CDR3 reads TGTGCCAGCAGCGACGGACTAGCGGGGAAGAATGAGCAGTTCTTC.

The J gene is TRBJ2-1, the V gene TRBV4-2; TRBD2 might be the D (6 bases). Germline CDR1 reads LGHNA; CDR2 reads YNFKEQ. V lost 1 base and J 4 bases, leaving 14 bases between the germline ends. The CDR3 has 16 residues. The CDR3 spells CASSQGLDGRYNEQFF. In nucleotides, the CDR3 is TGTGCCAGCAGCCAAGGACTAGATGGGCGATACAATGAGCAGTTCTTC.